This TCR beta chain was recorded in a study of CD8+CD57+ T cells in acquired aplastic anemia (dated by TCRdb to 2017 to 2018). Turning to the overall study: DNA extracted from sorted CD4+ and CD8+ cells had a mean of roughly 3.4 ug, with a range of about 0.2 to 30 ug. Healthy donor samples averaged approximately 10 million reads for CD4+ and 11 million to 12 million for CD8+ cells.

In the study, sorted CD4+ and CD8+ blood T cells from patients with severe aplastic anemia and from healthy subjects underwent deep sequencing of TCR repertoires. Ficoll-Paque density gradient centrifugation was used to isolate peripheral blood mononuclear cells. CD4+ and CD8+ T cells were sorted by FACS or magnetic beads before DNA extraction. CDR1 KGHDR and CDR2 SFDVKD are derived from the germline V gene. The CDR3 starts with the cysteine, ends with the phenylalanine, and has 17 residues. Left in the record is the CDR3 DNA by itself, 51 bases read in frame from the first base. The junction carries 14 bases between V and J, which are trimmed by 1 base and 1 base respectively. Comment on this clonotype: Its cognate antigen has yet to be identified. No quality values exist for individual bases; no much larger clone is one base distant.

Broad study findings and their caveats: Between patients and healthy controls, no significant difference in CD8+ Simpson's diversity was found (P=0.060). Although roughly 29 CD8+ CDR3 sequences were shared by patients and controls, these sequences appeared highly expressed in patients and within the immunodominant clones of patients.

TCR beta VDJ combination and CDR3 sequence profiling used genomic DNA as the template. An Illumina HiSeq 2000 was the platform used for TCR repertoire sequencing. Processing in the source paper ran as follows. Repertoires were assessed using TRBV/TRBJ rearrangement plots, CDR3 size and DJ length profiles, and Simpson's diversity index. The most abundant DNA sequence in the deep sequencing data was taken as the immunodominant clone. CDR3 amino acid sequences were checked for sharing across subjects and were also compared against the VDJdb database and published repertoires. The public reads were reanalyzed by TCRdb: fastp trimming at Q25, MiXCR alignment, in-frame beta chains only. All rows with the same CDR3 protein become a single entry with the most common DNA and genes. TCRdb's processing, not the authors' own work, is the source of the V and J calls. Within this sample are a few hundred thousand distinct CDR3 sequences, with about 70% of them counted one time only. Jointly, the top ten make up 4% of the sample.

Recombination linked TRBV24-1 to TRBJ2-3; the D gene is unclear. The source of this sequence is a human donor in good health, serving as a control. Material for sequencing was sorted CD4+, CD8+, or CD8+CD57+ T cells (not recorded which) from PBMCs. This receptor carries the CDR3 CATSDFWDSRGTDTQYF. The DNA reads TGTGCCACCAGTGATTTTTGGGATTCACGTGGCACAGATACGCAGTATTTT.